Here is one TCR beta chain with its context. The data were obtained in a study of OX40 agonist ivuxolimab in advanced cancers. V was cut by 5 bases and J by 6 bases, with 15 bases left in between. The CDR3 extends over 14 amino acids. Germline CDR1 MDHEN, CDR2 SYDVKM. Some clones are missing from TCRdb's copy, which holds only in-frame ones; the method was immunoSEQ multiplex PCR. The sample records tens of thousands of clones, approximately 92% being singletons. V usage is TRBV28 and J usage is TRBJ2-3; D uncertain. This TCR was sampled from an adult with an advanced solid tumor such as melanoma, head and neck, liver or kidney cancer. This specimen consisted of CD4+ or CD8+ T cells sorted from blood, obtained in a trial of the OX40 agonist ivuxolimab. As DNA, the CDR3 is TGTGCCAGCAGTACAACCGGGTTTTCGGATACGCAGTATTTT. Protein product: CASSTTGFSDTQYF.